The 5 T cell receptor beta chains below come from one sample, sequenced in a study of CD8 T cells in ankylosing spondylitis. TCRdb independently ran MiXCR on the 5' RACE reads; one entry per CDR3 protein. The sample shows more than 600,000 distinct CDR3 sequences, around 20% of them seen only once. Whole-study results and caveats: Seemingly characteristic of ankylosing spondylitis blood was a TCR beta motif consisting of fewer than 10 highly homologous variants.

These receptors have no identified antigens. Specimen: blood, either unsorted or a sorted T cell fraction (not recorded which). The receptors stem from a male donor with ankylosing spondylitis.

This clonotype came up a few times. V usage is TRBV12-3 or TRBV12-4 and J usage is TRBJ2-7, with a possible D match to TRBD2 (6 bases). This CDR3 comprises 14 residues. V lost 2 bases and J lost 5, with 13 bases in between. CDR3 protein: CASSLRRGRNEQYF. CDR3 sequence (DNA): TGTGCCAGCAGTTTACGGCGGGGTAGGAACGAGCAGTACTTC.

The table lists this clonotype with a count of one. V gene TRBV24-1 combines with J gene TRBJ2-5, with a tentative D call TRBD2 (5 bases). Germline CDR1 is KGHDR and CDR2 is SFDVKD. V lost 2 bases and J lost 5, with 14 bases in between. The CDR3 totals 15 residues. The CDR3 here is CATSDSAGPMETQYF. The CDR3 DNA reads TGTGCCACCAGTGATTCCGCGGGTCCCATGGAGACCCAGTACTTC.

The chain has TRBV28 and TRBJ1-6, with TRBD1 as a possible D gene (6 bases). The germline V and J ends were trimmed by 5 bases and 8 bases, with 19 bases remaining between them. Germline V gene lookup returns CDR1 MDHEN and CDR2 SYDVKM. This CDR3 comprises 16 residues. The CDR3 bases are TGTGCCAGCAGTCCGGCAGACAGGAGAAAAGATTCACCCCTCCACTTT. The encoded protein is CASSPADRRKDSPLHF.

The genes are TRBV5-1 and TRBJ2-5; 7 nucleotides agree with TRBD2. The CDR3 totals 16 residues. Unmatched junction bases numbered 9, after V lost 3 bases and J lost 1 base. Germline V gene lookup returns CDR1 SGHRS and CDR2 YFSETQ. CDR3 loop: CASSSARGGTQETQYF. The CDR3, as DNA: TGCGCCAGCAGCTCTGCCCGCGGGGGAACCCAAGAGACCCAGTACTTC.

The sample holds a few counts of this clonotype. The chain couples TRBV27 to TRBJ1-5; 7 positions agree with TRBD1. CDR3 length equals 16 residues. The germline V gene encodes CDR1 MNHEY and CDR2 SMNVEV (reference sequence). Trimming removed 2 bases from V and 4 bases from J; junction bases left unmatched: 8. CDR3 sequence (DNA): TGTGCCAGCAGTTTAGGACAGGCCCCTAGAAATCAGCCCCAGCATTTT. It yields the protein CASSLGQAPRNQPQHF.